Shown below are 19 T cell receptor beta chains from a single sample sequenced in a study of cytomegalovirus exposure and HLA in healthy donors. This PCR relied on a set of 60 Vbeta primers and 13 Jbeta primers. The table came from immunoSEQ multiplex PCR; TCRdb's copy has only in-frame clones and leaves some out. The sample records roughly 68,000 clones, around four fifths being singletons. Sample: PBMCs. The receptors were gathered from a male donor in good health and CMV-seropositive.

With respect to this clone: Other DNA sequences within the sample encode an identical CDR3. The J gene is TRBJ1-3, the V gene TRBV6-1; D ambiguous. Trimming pared 2 bases from V and 0 bases from J, leaving 8 bases between. This CDR3 has 15 amino acids. Germline V gene lookup returns CDR1 MNHNS and CDR2 SASEGT. In nucleotides, the CDR3 is TGTGCCAGCAGTGAAAATCCCAGCTCTGGAAACACCATATATTTT. Its translation: CASSENPSSGNTIYF.

The rearrangement links TRBV30 to TRBJ2-7; D is uncertain. V was clipped by 0 bases and J by 0 bases, with 9 bases between them. Germline V gives CDR1 GTSNPN, CDR2 SVGIG (reference sequence). The CDR3 runs 14 residues. The CDR3 nucleotides read TGTGCCTGGAGTGTAGAGACATACTCCTACGAGCAGTACTTC. Translating it yields CAWSVETYSYEQYF.

The chain recombines TRBV2 with TRBJ2-2; TRBD2 matches at 7 bases. V lost 6 bases, J lost 5 bases, and 3 bases stayed unmatched. Germline V gives CDR1 SNHLY, CDR2 FYNNEI. The CDR3 extends over 13 amino acids. The CDR3 sequence is CASSVLATGELFF. CDR3 DNA sequence: TGTGCCAGCAGCGTACTAGCGACCGGGGAGCTGTTTTTT. The whole variable domain, filled in from reference TRBV2 and TRBJ2-2, reads EPEVTQTPSHQVTQMGQEVILRCVPISNHLYFYWYRQILGQKVEFLVSFYNNEISEKSEIFDDQFSVERPDGSNFTLKIRSTKLEDSAMYFCASSVLATGELFFGEGSRLTVL.

The gene calls are TRBV5-4 and TRBJ2-3; D is uncertain. Germline values: CDR1 SGHNT, CDR2 YYREEE (reference sequence). This CDR3 spans 13 amino acids. The V and J ends lost 0 bases and 5 bases respectively, with 7 bases between them. CDR3 coding DNA: TGTGCCAGCAGCTTGGGTGAGAGAGATACGCAGTATTTT. Protein: CASSLGERDTQYF. Complete variable domain (other parts from reference TRBV5-4 and TRBJ2-3): ETGVTQSPTHLIKTRGQQVTLRCSSQSGHNTVSWYQQALGQGPQFIFQYYREEENGRGNFPPRFSGLQFPNYSSELNVNALELDDSALYLCASSLGERDTQYFGPGTRLTVL.

V and J are TRBV18 and TRBJ2-5; 9 bases line up with TRBD2. In germline, CDR1 is KGHSH, CDR2 LQKENI. J was trimmed by 1 base and V by 2 bases; bases with no gene match: 5. The CDR3 runs to 16 residues. CDR3 sequence: CASSPMVAGVQETQYF. The CDR3 DNA reads TGTGCCAGCTCACCAATGGTAGCGGGAGTCCAAGAGACCCAGTACTTC.

This clone occurred once. The chain uses TRBV19 and TRBJ1-2; D is perhaps TRBD1 (5 bases). The CDR3 loop spans 13 amino acids. Germline values: CDR1 LNHDA, CDR2 SQIVND (reference sequence). V gave up 1 base and J gave up 5 bases, with 8 bases separating them. CDR3 sequence (DNA): TGTGCCAGTAGTATAGGTAGGGGATATGGCTACACCTTC. The encoded protein is CASSIGRGYGYTF.

This clone is a singleton in its sample. CDR3 bases: TGTGCCAGCTCCCCCCCTAGCGGGGGAACCATTTCCTACGAGCAGTACTTC. Its protein is CASSPPSGGTISYEQYF. The chain couples TRBV27 to TRBJ2-7; 10 bases match TRBD2. CDR3 length: 17 residues. Germline V gene data show CDR1 as MNHEY and CDR2 as SMNVEV (reference sequence). With V trimmed by 8 bases and J by 1 base, 14 bases remained unmatched.

Only one count was recorded for this clone. V is TRBV5-6 and J is TRBJ2-7, with TRBD1 matching over 7 bases. CDR1 and CDR2 (germline): SGHDT, YYEEEE. Trimming took 4 bases from V and 3 from J; bases not matched to a gene: 4. This CDR3 has 13 amino acids. This CDR3 is CASSDGQVYEQYF. CDR3 bases: TGTGCCAGCAGCGACGGACAGGTCTACGAGCAGTACTTC.

This chain connects TRBV9 to TRBJ2-7; 9 nucleotides line up with TRBD1. The trim removed 4 bases at V and 5 bases at J, leaving 13 bases unmatched. Per the germline V gene, CDR1 is SGDLS and CDR2 is YYNGEE. The length of the CDR3 is 16 residues. The CDR3 DNA follows: TGTGCCAGCAGCCTCAACCAACATACAGGGGGCGACGAGCAGTACTTC. Protein: CASSLNQHTGGDEQYF.

J is TRBJ2-2 and V is TRBV7-8, with 10 bases lining up with TRBD1. V shed 7 bases, J shed 6 bases, and the junction held 5 bases outside the gene matches. Germline lookup yields CDR1 SGHVS and CDR2 FQNEAQ. This CDR3 spans 14 amino acids. The chain's CDR3 is CASTGQGYAGELFF. DNA of the CDR3: TGTGCCAGCACGGGACAGGGGTATGCCGGGGAGCTGTTTTTT.

With respect to this clone: A read error may produce the germline difference seen at one junction end. V gene TRBV5-1 combines with J gene TRBJ2-7; the D is unclear. The CDR3 is made up of 15 amino acids. Germline CDR1 is SGHRS and CDR2 is YFSETQ. The CDR3 here is CASRLDVGVSYEQYF. The CDR3 region has the DNA TGCGCCAGCAGATTGGACGTTGGAGTCTCCTACGAGCAGTACTTC.

The chain carries TRBV2 and TRBJ2-5; TRBD1 might be the D (6 bases). V was shortened by 6 bases and J by 0 bases, with 14 bases between the two germline ends. The V gene's germline CDR1 is SNHLY and CDR2 FYNNEI. This CDR3 comprises 15 residues. CDR3 coding DNA: TGTGCCAGCAGGGGAAACAGGGCCTACCAAGAGACCCAGTACTTC. This codes for CASRGNRAYQETQYF. Full variable domain (outside the CDR3, taken from reference TRBV2 and TRBJ2-5): EPEVTQTPSHQVTQMGQEVILRCVPISNHLYFYWYRQILGQKVEFLVSFYNNEISEKSEIFDDQFSVERPDGSNFTLKIRSTKLEDSAMYFCASRGNRAYQETQYFGPGTRLLVL.

This clone was observed a few times. The chain uses TRBV5-6 and TRBJ1-4; 12 positions agree with TRBD1. The V and J ends lost 3 bases and 8 bases, in that order; junction bases with no gene match: 14. Germline CDR1 SGHDT, CDR2 YYEEEE. This CDR3 spans 18 amino acids. In DNA, the CDR3 is TGTGCCAGCAGCTCGATGATAAATGGGACAGGGGGCGAGGAAAAACTGTTTTTT. Amino acids: CASSSMINGTGGEEKLFF.

V usage is TRBV6-1 and J usage is TRBJ1-2, with TRBD1 as a possible D gene (5 bases). CDR1 MNHNS and CDR2 SASEGT come from the germline V gene. Trimming stripped 5 bases from V and 2 bases from J, with 9 bases between. This CDR3 region has 13 residues. The CDR3 spells CASSLEGNYGYTF. CDR3 nucleotides: TGTGCCAGCAGTCTGGAGGGGAACTATGGCTACACCTTC.

On this clone itself: The junction differs from germline at one of its ends, possibly a read error. This chain links TRBV7-9 with TRBJ1-2, with D perhaps TRBD1 (5 bases). This CDR3 has 12 amino acids. Germline lookup yields CDR1 SEHNR and CDR2 FQNEAQ (reference sequence). The CDR3 here is CSSSPDSYGYTF. In DNA form, the CDR3 reads TGTTCCAGCAGCCCTGACAGCTATGGCTACACCTTC.

A word on this clone: One end of the junction does not line up with germline, which may come from a read error. For the CDR3, the DNA is TGTGCTAGCAGCTTAGGGTCAGAGGCGAACACCGGGGAGCTGTTTTTT. Protein product: CASSLGSEANTGELFF. This chain links TRBV7-7 with TRBJ2-2; D ambiguous. The CDR3 is made up of 16 amino acids. Per germline, CDR1 SSHAT and CDR2 FNYEAQ (reference sequence).

The chain recombines TRBV15 with TRBJ2-7; 7 bases fit TRBD1. V gave up 1 base and J gave up 3 bases; unmatched junction bases: 9. The CDR3 covers 16 residues. Per germline, CDR1 LNHNV and CDR2 YYDKDF (reference sequence). The CDR3 protein is CATSRGSTGQGYEQYF. The CDR3 DNA is TGTGCCACCAGCAGAGGGTCGACAGGGCAAGGCTACGAGCAGTACTTC.

V gene TRBV5-1 combines with J gene TRBJ2-3; weak D call: TRBD2 (6 bases). The germline gives CDR1 SGHRS, CDR2 YFSETQ. CDR3 size: 15 residues. V dropped 2 bases and J dropped 6 bases, with 16 bases sitting between them. CDR3 amino acids: CASSFWDSRGDTQYF. The CDR3, as DNA: TGCGCCAGCAGCTTTTGGGACTCCCGGGGGGATACGCAGTATTTT.

The chain uses TRBV9 and TRBJ1-5; D is possibly TRBD1 (5 bases). Germline V lookup: CDR1 SGDLS, CDR2 YYNGEE. CDR3 length equals 15 residues. V lost 0 bases, J lost 7 bases, and 14 bases lay in between. The CDR3 nucleotides are TGTGCCAGCAGCGTAGGTGGGGGAGGTGGGCAGCCCCAGCATTTT. Protein: CASSVGGGGGQPQHF.